Each of the 12 T cell receptor beta chains below was sequenced from the same sample in a study of cytomegalovirus exposure and HLA in healthy donors. Profiled with immunoSEQ multiplex PCR; TCRdb holds only in-frame clones, not every one. Here the sample spans about 73,000 clones, about 94% being singletons. Sequenced sample: PBMCs. The source of these receptors is a woman younger than 30 in good health and CMV-seropositive.

The chain carries TRBV27 and TRBJ2-1; TRBD1 matches at 12 bases. Germline trimming cut 8 bases from V and 5 bases from J; bases unmatched to any gene: 10. Germline V lookup: CDR1 MNHEY, CDR2 SMNVEV (reference sequence). This CDR3 spans 16 amino acids. The chain's CDR3 is CASPHAGTGGNNEQFF. CDR3 nucleotides: TGTGCCAGCCCACACGCCGGGACAGGGGGCAACAATGAGCAGTTCTTC.

J is TRBJ1-6 and V is TRBV6-1, with 9 bases lining up with TRBD1. Losses at the gene ends were 5 bases for V and 8 bases for J; bases not matched to a gene: 4. The germline CDR1 and CDR2 sequences are MNHNS and SASEGT. CDR3 length: 14 residues. The CDR3 nucleotides read TGTGCCAGCAGTCAGGACAGGGGTGATTCACCCCTCCACTTT. Residues: CASSQDRGDSPLHF.

The V gene is TRBV15, the J gene TRBJ2-7, with a possible D match to TRBD1 (6 bases). Germline CDR1 is LNHNV and CDR2 is YYDKDF (reference sequence). Trimming stripped 1 base from V and 2 bases from J, with 15 bases between. The CDR3 runs 16 residues. CDR3 nucleotides: TGTGCCACCAGCAGAGCCCAACAGGGTGGCACCTACGAGCAGTACTTC. It translates to CATSRAQQGGTYEQYF.

The rearrangement uses TRBV7-6 and TRBJ2-2; 8 bases match TRBD2. The germline CDR1 and CDR2 sequences are SGHVS and FNYEAQ. This CDR3 is built from 14 residues. V shed 2 bases and J 5 bases; nucleotides not matched to a gene: 1. The CDR3 loop is CASSLSGGTGELFF. The CDR3, as DNA: TGTGCCAGCAGCTTAAGCGGGGGAACCGGGGAGCTGTTTTTT.

The CDR3 loop reads CASTRDRGRFIYGYTF. The CDR3 DNA sequence: TGTGCCAGCACCCGGGACAGGGGGCGCTTTATTTATGGCTACACCTTC. The chain links TRBV28 to TRBJ1-2; 12 bases match TRBD1. Germline loops: CDR1 MDHEN, CDR2 SYDVKM. CDR3 length: 16 amino acids. After removal of 7 bases from V and 5 bases from J, the junction contained 11 bases not matched to a gene.

The rearrangement uses TRBV2 and TRBJ2-1; TRBD1 might be the D (6 bases). The CDR3 consists of 13 residues. V gave up 8 bases and J gave up 12 bases, with 20 bases separating them. Per germline, CDR1 SNHLY and CDR2 FYNNEI. DNA for the CDR3: TGTGCCAGCGGGGGCGAATCGTATTTCGGGCAGTTCTTC. As protein: CASGGESYFGQFF.

The chain is built from TRBV5-1 and TRBJ1-2; 10 positions agree with TRBD1. The CDR3 length is 15 residues. Germline V gene data show CDR1 as SGHRS and CDR2 as YFSETQ. V dropped 3 bases and J dropped 6; count of bases not matched to a gene: 8. The CDR3 here is CASSSRDRGSHGYTF. CDR3 in DNA: TGCGCCAGCAGCTCAAGGGACAGGGGAAGTCATGGCTACACCTTC.

This chain uses TRBV12-5 with TRBJ2-6; the D gene is possibly TRBD1 (5 bases). CDR3 length: 18 amino acids. Germline values: CDR1 LGHNT, CDR2 FRNRAP. V was pared by 5 bases and J by 5 bases, with 22 bases between. Written as DNA, the CDR3 is TGTGCTAGTGGTCGGCACAATGCAGGACAAAGTCGGGCCAACGTCCTGACTTTC. Encoded protein: CASGRHNAGQSRANVLTF.

CDR3 DNA: TGTGCCAGCTCACCCGGGACAGGGGAGACCCAGTACTTC. Its translation: CASSPGTGETQYF. The chain employs TRBV18 and TRBJ2-5; 9 bases are a match to TRBD1. With V trimmed by 3 bases and J by 5 bases, 1 base remained unmatched. Germline V gives CDR1 KGHSH, CDR2 LQKENI. The CDR3 spans 13 residues.

The chain recombines TRBV13 with TRBJ1-5; D call uncertain. This CDR3 contains 17 residues. Trimming left V 0 bases short and J 0 bases short, with 12 bases between. From germline, CDR1 is PRHDT and CDR2 FYEKMQ (reference sequence). The CDR3 DNA is TGTGCCAGCAGCTTAGGGGGCAGGATCAATAGCAATCAGCCCCAGCATTTT. It yields the protein CASSLGGRINSNQPQHF.

The gene calls are TRBV19 and TRBJ2-1, with D perhaps matching TRBD2 (6 bases). Between the trimmed V and J ends, which lost 8 bases and 0 bases, there was a span of 17 bases. Germline lookup yields CDR1 LNHDA and CDR2 SQIVND (reference sequence). CDR3 size: 16 residues. CDR3 loop: CASSVGEAFSYNEQFF. The CDR3 DNA is TGTGCCAGTTCCGTGGGGGAGGCCTTCTCCTACAATGAGCAGTTCTTC.

The chain recombines TRBV9 with TRBJ2-5, with a possible D match to TRBD2 (5 bases). This CDR3 has 13 residues. The V end lost 4 bases, the J end lost 5 bases, and 12 bases lay between the germline ends. From germline, CDR1 is SGDLS and CDR2 YYNGEE. CDR3 in DNA: TGTGCCAGCAGCCCTCGAGGCGGGGAGACCCAGTACTTC. Encoded protein: CASSPRGGETQYF.